A selection of T cell receptor beta chains follows, all from one sample in a study of radiation and T cells in renal cell carcinoma. Sequencing used immunoSEQ multiplex PCR; TCRdb keeps in-frame clones, though not all of them. Here the sample spans 120,000 to 150,000 clones, around 90% being singletons. This specimen consisted of blood, obtained from a patient whose treatment included radiotherapy and nephrectomy. Receptors originate from a woman in her 70s with renal cell carcinoma. CDR3s include the opening cysteine and the closing phenylalanine or tryptophan. The order of the fields is clone size, J gene, V gene, D gene, CDR3 DNA, CDR3 protein. A D gene is named only where the DNA matches it firmly. Size is omitted from some rows. Given values are once, few, many or a class for expanded clones.

abundance: .
j_gene: TRBJ1-3
v_gene: TRBV30
d_gene: .
CDR3nt: TGTGCCTGGAGAAACCCATTCGGGACACACTCTGGAAACACCATATATTTT
CDR3aa: CAWRNPFGTHSGNTIYF

abundance: .
j_gene: TRBJ2-3
v_gene: TRBV5-1
d_gene: .
CDR3nt: TGCGCCAGCAGCGTCCGCCCGGGGTATGATACGCAGTATTTT
CDR3aa: CASSVRPGYDTQYF

abundance: .
j_gene: TRBJ1-2
v_gene: TRBV6-1
d_gene: .
CDR3nt: TGTGCCAGCAGTATCACAGGGAGTTTAGGAGATGGCTACACCTTC
CDR3aa: CASSITGSLGDGYTF

abundance: .
j_gene: TRBJ1-1
v_gene: TRBV5-1
d_gene: .
CDR3nt: TGCGCCAGCAGCTTGGCTTGGGGGTTTGGGGACGAAGCTTTCTTT
CDR3aa: CASSLAWGFGDEAFF

abundance: .
j_gene: TRBJ2-7
v_gene: TRBV30
d_gene: TRBD1
CDR3nt: TGTGCCTGGAGTCAGGGACAGGGAGCCCTCGGTGAGCAGTACTTC
CDR3aa: CAWSQGQGALGEQYF

abundance: .
j_gene: TRBJ2-1
v_gene: TRBV9
d_gene: .
CDR3nt: TGTGCCAGCAGCGTATCCCCGGGCTACAATGAGCAGTTCTTC
CDR3aa: CASSVSPGYNEQFF

abundance: .
j_gene: TRBJ2-7
v_gene: TRBV5-1
d_gene: TRBD2
CDR3nt: TGCGCCAGCAGCTTGGAAGCTAGCGGGGTCGCCTACGAGCAGTACTTC
CDR3aa: CASSLEASGVAYEQYF

abundance: once
j_gene: TRBJ2-3
v_gene: TRBV28
d_gene: .
CDR3nt: TGTGCCAGCAGTCAAGTAGCGGGACAGGGATATTCTGATACGCAGTATTTT
CDR3aa: CASSQVAGQGYSDTQYF

abundance: .
j_gene: TRBJ1-1
v_gene: TRBV30
d_gene: .
CDR3nt: TGTGCCTGGGATCTGGGGCTTGAAGCTTTCTTT
CDR3aa: CAWDLGLEAFF

abundance: .
j_gene: TRBJ2-5
v_gene: TRBV5-1
d_gene: .
CDR3nt: TGCGCCAGCAGCTTGGGTGGCGGAAGGCTGGAGACCCAGTACTTC
CDR3aa: CASSLGGGRLETQYF

abundance: .
j_gene: TRBJ2-3
v_gene: TRBV2
d_gene: TRBD2
CDR3nt: TGTGCCAGCAGTCCTGGACTAGCGGGGGGGCTTGATACGCAGTATTTT
CDR3aa: CASSPGLAGGLDTQYF

abundance: few
j_gene: TRBJ1-2
v_gene: TRBV5-1
d_gene: .
CDR3nt: TGCGCCAGCAGGGGCGAGGGCTACACCTTC
CDR3aa: CASRGEGYTF

abundance: .
j_gene: TRBJ1-6
v_gene: TRBV6-5
d_gene: TRBD1
CDR3nt: TGTGCCAGCAGTTTGCCGGGACAGGATTCACCCCTCCACTTT
CDR3aa: CASSLPGQDSPLHF

abundance: .
j_gene: TRBJ2-7
v_gene: TRBV9
d_gene: .
CDR3nt: TGTGCCAGCAGCGGGGAGGGGGGAGGCGACGAGCAGTACTTC
CDR3aa: CASSGEGGGDEQYF

abundance: .
j_gene: TRBJ2-2
v_gene: TRBV27
d_gene: .
CDR3nt: TGTGCCAGCAGTCTCCAGGCAATGGGGTCCGGGGAGCTGTTTTTT
CDR3aa: CASSLQAMGSGELFF

abundance: .
j_gene: TRBJ2-1
v_gene: TRBV6-5
d_gene: .
CDR3nt: TGTGCCAGCAGTTACTCAGGATTCAATGAGCAGTTCTTC
CDR3aa: CASSYSGFNEQFF

abundance: .
j_gene: TRBJ2-5
v_gene: TRBV6-5
d_gene: .
CDR3nt: TGTGCCAGCAGGGAGACAGGACTCTGGGAGACCCAGTACTTC
CDR3aa: CASRETGLWETQYF

abundance: .
j_gene: TRBJ1-4
v_gene: TRBV5-1
d_gene: .
CDR3nt: TGCGCCAGCAGCTTGGGGCAGCAAGGGGAAAAACTGTTTTTT
CDR3aa: CASSLGQQGEKLFF

abundance: .
j_gene: TRBJ1-6
v_gene: TRBV7-2
d_gene: .
CDR3nt: TGTGCCAGCAGCCCCGACGGGGGCTGGAATTCACCCCTCCACTTT
CDR3aa: CASSPDGGWNSPLHF

abundance: .
j_gene: TRBJ2-3
v_gene: TRBV5-1
d_gene: TRBD2
CDR3nt: TGCGCCAGCAGCTCGGGACTAGCGGGGGCAGCTAGCACAGATACGCAGTATTTT
CDR3aa: CASSSGLAGAASTDTQYF

abundance: .
j_gene: TRBJ1-2
v_gene: TRBV18
d_gene: TRBD1
CDR3nt: TGTGCCAGCTCACCTGGACAGGATTACTATGGCTACACCTTC
CDR3aa: CASSPGQDYYGYTF

abundance: .
j_gene: TRBJ2-2
v_gene: TRBV5-8
d_gene: .
CDR3nt: TGTGCCAGCAGCTTGGAACGGACCAGCACCGGGGAGCTGTTTTTT
CDR3aa: CASSLERTSTGELFF

abundance: .
j_gene: TRBJ2-3
v_gene: TRBV5-8
d_gene: .
CDR3nt: TGTGCCAGCAGCTTGGGGGGAGGAACAGATACGCAGTATTTT
CDR3aa: CASSLGGGTDTQYF

abundance: .
j_gene: TRBJ2-7
v_gene: TRBV5-1
d_gene: .
CDR3nt: TGCGCCAGCAGCCGGGCCGGGGGGCAGGGGACCTACTACGAGCAGTACTTC
CDR3aa: CASSRAGGQGTYYEQYF

abundance: .
j_gene: TRBJ1-4
v_gene: TRBV29-1
d_gene: .
CDR3nt: TGCAGCGTGAAGCGTGGGAGGACTGAAAAACTGTTTTTT
CDR3aa: CSVKRGRTEKLFF

abundance: once
j_gene: TRBJ2-7
v_gene: TRBV6-6
d_gene: TRBD1
CDR3nt: TGTGCCAGCAGTCGGACAGGGTTAACCTACGAGCAGTACTTC
CDR3aa: CASSRTGLTYEQYF

abundance: .
j_gene: TRBJ2-4
v_gene: TRBV14
d_gene: TRBD1
CDR3nt: TGTGCCAGCAGCGTAAGACAGGGGAACATTCAGTACTTC
CDR3aa: CASSVRQGNIQYF

abundance: .
j_gene: TRBJ2-2
v_gene: TRBV6-5
d_gene: .
CDR3nt: TGTGCCAGCAGGCCAGGGGCGTATGGGGAGCTGTTTTTT
CDR3aa: CASRPGAYGELFF

abundance: .
j_gene: TRBJ1-6
v_gene: TRBV5-6
d_gene: TRBD1
CDR3nt: TGTGCCAGCAGCTTTCTCGGGACAGGGGGCCAGGGGGGTTCACCCCTCCACTTT
CDR3aa: CASSFLGTGGQGGSPLHF

abundance: few
j_gene: TRBJ2-2
v_gene: TRBV5-1
d_gene: .
CDR3nt: TGCGCCAGCAGCGATGACGGGATATACACCGGGGAGCTGTTTTTT
CDR3aa: CASSDDGIYTGELFF

abundance: .
j_gene: TRBJ2-7
v_gene: TRBV7-8
d_gene: .
CDR3nt: TGTGCCAGCAGCTTAGACGGGACACCGGGCTACGAGCAGTACTTC
CDR3aa: CASSLDGTPGYEQYF

abundance: .
j_gene: TRBJ1-2
v_gene: TRBV6-1
d_gene: .
CDR3nt: TGTGCCAGCAGTGGAGGGGGGCGGATCCTTGGCTACACCTTC
CDR3aa: CASSGGGRILGYTF

abundance: .
j_gene: TRBJ1-1
v_gene: TRBV11-2
d_gene: .
CDR3nt: TGTGCCAGCAGCACAACAGGGTCTGACACTGAAGCTTTCTTT
CDR3aa: CASSTTGSDTEAFF

abundance: once
j_gene: TRBJ1-5
v_gene: TRBV19
d_gene: .
CDR3nt: TGTGCCAGTAGTATACTCGGGGGATATAGCAATCAGCCCCAGCATTTT
CDR3aa: CASSILGGYSNQPQHF

abundance: .
j_gene: TRBJ2-1
v_gene: TRBV7-3
d_gene: TRBD1
CDR3nt: TGTGCCAGCAGCTCCGACAGGGGGCAGCAGTTCTTC
CDR3aa: CASSSDRGQQFF

abundance: .
j_gene: TRBJ2-1
v_gene: TRBV9
d_gene: .
CDR3nt: TGTGCCAGCAAGGGGAATTATTCCTACAATGAGCAGTTCTTC
CDR3aa: CASKGNYSYNEQFF

abundance: once
j_gene: TRBJ2-5
v_gene: TRBV11-2
d_gene: TRBD2
CDR3nt: TGTGCCAGCAGCTTAGATCGGGGAGGGAAAGGGGAGACCCAGTACTTC
CDR3aa: CASSLDRGGKGETQYF

abundance: .
j_gene: TRBJ2-7
v_gene: TRBV18
d_gene: TRBD2
CDR3nt: TGTGCCAGCTCACCAAAAAGCGGGGAGGCCGAGCAGTACTTC
CDR3aa: CASSPKSGEAEQYF

abundance: once
j_gene: TRBJ1-4
v_gene: TRBV2
d_gene: .
CDR3nt: TGTGCCAGCAGTGGGCCTAATGAAAAACTGTTTTTT
CDR3aa: CASSGPNEKLFF

abundance: .
j_gene: TRBJ1-2
v_gene: TRBV5-6
d_gene: TRBD1
CDR3nt: TGTGCCAGCAACCCACCGGGACAGGGGGCGCTTGGCTACACCTTC
CDR3aa: CASNPPGQGALGYTF

abundance: .
j_gene: TRBJ1-4
v_gene: TRBV30
d_gene: TRBD1
CDR3nt: TGTGCCTGGAGTCAGGGGGACAGGACGCAAAAAAAACTGTTTTTT
CDR3aa: CAWSQGDRTQKKLFF

abundance: .
j_gene: TRBJ1-5
v_gene: TRBV27
d_gene: .
CDR3nt: TGTGCCAGCAGTTTAGAACGGGGATCTCAGCCCCAGCATTTT
CDR3aa: CASSLERGSQPQHF

abundance: .
j_gene: TRBJ2-2
v_gene: TRBV7-3
d_gene: TRBD1
CDR3nt: TGTGCCAGCAGCCGGTACAGGGGCCCTGCGAACACCGGGGAGCTGTTTTTT
CDR3aa: CASSRYRGPANTGELFF

abundance: .
j_gene: TRBJ2-3
v_gene: TRBV4-2
d_gene: TRBD2
CDR3nt: TGTGCCAGCAGCCAAGATCCTACTAGCGGGTTCACAGATACGCAGTATTTT
CDR3aa: CASSQDPTSGFTDTQYF

abundance: .
j_gene: TRBJ2-1
v_gene: TRBV4-2
d_gene: .
CDR3nt: TGTGCCAGCAGCCAAGAGCGCGGCCTGAGCTCCTACAATGAGCAGTTCTTC
CDR3aa: CASSQERGLSSYNEQFF

abundance: .
j_gene: TRBJ2-1
v_gene: TRBV13
d_gene: TRBD2
CDR3nt: TGTGCCAGCACCACGACTAGCGGCAATGAGCAGTTCTTC
CDR3aa: CASTTTSGNEQFF

abundance: .
j_gene: TRBJ2-3
v_gene: TRBV30
d_gene: TRBD1
CDR3nt: TGTGCCTGGAGTGGACAGGGGTATTCAGATACGCAGTATTTT
CDR3aa: CAWSGQGYSDTQYF

abundance: .
j_gene: TRBJ2-3
v_gene: TRBV6-5
d_gene: .
CDR3nt: TGTGCCAGCAGTCGCGGGGACGGCACAGATACGCAGTATTTT
CDR3aa: CASSRGDGTDTQYF

abundance: .
j_gene: TRBJ2-3
v_gene: TRBV19
d_gene: TRBD2
CDR3nt: TGTGCCAGTAGCCCGGGACTAGCGGGGGGTTTTACAGATACGCAGTATTTT
CDR3aa: CASSPGLAGGFTDTQYF

abundance: .
j_gene: TRBJ2-2
v_gene: TRBV5-1
d_gene: TRBD2
CDR3nt: TGCGCCAGCAGCTCGGGACTAGCGGGTACCGGGGAGCTGTTTTTT
CDR3aa: CASSSGLAGTGELFF

abundance: .
j_gene: TRBJ2-2
v_gene: TRBV5-6
d_gene: .
CDR3nt: TGTGCCAGCAGCTTGGGTCAGTACACCGGGGAGCTGTTTTTT
CDR3aa: CASSLGQYTGELFF

abundance: .
j_gene: TRBJ2-1
v_gene: TRBV6-1
d_gene: .
CDR3nt: TGTGCCAGCAGTGATATCGGCAGAACCTACAATGAGCAGTTCTTC
CDR3aa: CASSDIGRTYNEQFF

abundance: .
j_gene: TRBJ2-3
v_gene: TRBV5-4
d_gene: .
CDR3nt: TGTGCCAGCAGCCGGGGTCGTGGCGCAGATACGCAGTATTTT
CDR3aa: CASSRGRGADTQYF

abundance: .
j_gene: TRBJ2-5
v_gene: TRBV30
d_gene: .
CDR3nt: TGTGCCTGGAGTGAAGGGACGGCCCTACGACAGACCCAGTACTTC
CDR3aa: CAWSEGTALRQTQYF

abundance: .
j_gene: TRBJ2-7
v_gene: TRBV10-3
d_gene: .
CDR3nt: TGTGCCTCCAAGCCCCGGGACCGTTCCTACGAGCAGTACTTC
CDR3aa: CASKPRDRSYEQYF